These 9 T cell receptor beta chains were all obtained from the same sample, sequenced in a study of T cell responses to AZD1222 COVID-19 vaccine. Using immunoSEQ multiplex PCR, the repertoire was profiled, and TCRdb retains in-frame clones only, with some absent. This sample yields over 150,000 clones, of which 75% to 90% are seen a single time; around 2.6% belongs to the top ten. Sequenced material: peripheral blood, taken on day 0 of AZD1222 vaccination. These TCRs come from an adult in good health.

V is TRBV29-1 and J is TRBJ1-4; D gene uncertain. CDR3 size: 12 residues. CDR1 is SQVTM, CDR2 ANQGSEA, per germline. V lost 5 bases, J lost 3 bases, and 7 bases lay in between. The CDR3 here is CSVRGANEKLFF. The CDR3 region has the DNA TGCAGCGTTCGGGGAGCTAATGAAAAACTGTTTTTT.

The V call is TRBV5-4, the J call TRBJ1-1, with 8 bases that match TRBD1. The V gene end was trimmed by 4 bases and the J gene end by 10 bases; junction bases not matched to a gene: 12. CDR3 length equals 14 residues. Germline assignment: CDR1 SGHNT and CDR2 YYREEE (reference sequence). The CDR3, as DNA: TGTGCCAGCAGCAGCTTGGGACAGGTCGACGGAGCTTTCTTT. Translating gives CASSSLGQVDGAFF.

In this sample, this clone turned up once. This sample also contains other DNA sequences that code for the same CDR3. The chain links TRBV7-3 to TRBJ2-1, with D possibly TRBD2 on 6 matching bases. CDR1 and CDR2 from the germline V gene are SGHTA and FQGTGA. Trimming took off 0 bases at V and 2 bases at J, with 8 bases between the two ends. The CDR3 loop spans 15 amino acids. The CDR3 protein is CASSLTGGPYNEQFF. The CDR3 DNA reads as TGTGCCAGCAGCTTAACGGGGGGACCCTACAATGAGCAGTTCTTC.

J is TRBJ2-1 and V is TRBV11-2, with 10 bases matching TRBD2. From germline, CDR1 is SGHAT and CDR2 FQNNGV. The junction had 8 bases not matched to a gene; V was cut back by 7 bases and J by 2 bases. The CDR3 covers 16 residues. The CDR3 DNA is TGTGCCAGCATTCGAGCGGGGGGGGCAACCTACAATGAGCAGTTCTTC. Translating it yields CASIRAGGATYNEQFF.

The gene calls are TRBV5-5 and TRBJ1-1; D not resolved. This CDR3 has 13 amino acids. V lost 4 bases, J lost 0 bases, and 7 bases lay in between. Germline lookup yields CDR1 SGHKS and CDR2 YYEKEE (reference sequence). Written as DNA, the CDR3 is TGTGCCAGCAGCCTCCTCATGAACACTGAAGCTTTCTTT. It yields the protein CASSLLMNTEAFF.

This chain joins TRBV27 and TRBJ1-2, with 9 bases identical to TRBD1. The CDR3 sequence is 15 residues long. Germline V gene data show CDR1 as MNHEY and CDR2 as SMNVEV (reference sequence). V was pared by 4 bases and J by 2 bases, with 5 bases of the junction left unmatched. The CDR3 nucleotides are TGTGCCAGCAGTTCGACAGGGGGTCCCAACTATGGCTACACCTTC. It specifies CASSSTGGPNYGYTF.

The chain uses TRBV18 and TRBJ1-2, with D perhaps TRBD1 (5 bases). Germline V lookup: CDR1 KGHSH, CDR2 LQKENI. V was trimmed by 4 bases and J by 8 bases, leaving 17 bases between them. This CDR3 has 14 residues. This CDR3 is CASSLPGREGGYTF. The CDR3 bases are TGTGCCAGCTCACTCCCGGGCAGGGAGGGCGGCTACACCTTC.

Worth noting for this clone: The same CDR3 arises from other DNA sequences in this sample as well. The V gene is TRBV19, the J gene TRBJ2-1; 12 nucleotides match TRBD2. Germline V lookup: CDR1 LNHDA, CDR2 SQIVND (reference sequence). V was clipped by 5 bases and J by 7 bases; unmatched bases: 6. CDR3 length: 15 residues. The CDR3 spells CASSATSGSYNEQFF. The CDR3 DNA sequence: TGTGCCAGTAGTGCGACTAGCGGGAGTTATAATGAGCAGTTCTTC.

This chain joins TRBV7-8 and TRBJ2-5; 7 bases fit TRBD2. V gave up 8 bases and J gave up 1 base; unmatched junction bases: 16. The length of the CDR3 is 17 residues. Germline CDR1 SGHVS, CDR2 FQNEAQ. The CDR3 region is CASLMRAGAPIQETQYF. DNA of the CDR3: TGTGCCAGCCTCATGAGGGCGGGAGCCCCTATCCAAGAGACCCAGTACTTC. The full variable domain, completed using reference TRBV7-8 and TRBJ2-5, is GAGVSQSPRYKVAKRGQDVALRCDPISGHVSLFWYQQALGQGPEFLTYFQNEAQLDKSGLPSDRFFAERPEGSVSTLKIQRTQQEDSAVYLCASLMRAGAPIQETQYFGPGTRLLVL.